These 2 T cell receptor beta chains were sequenced from one sample in a study of T cell responses to AZD1222 COVID-19 vaccine. The protocol was immunoSEQ multiplex PCR, while the TCRdb copy is restricted to in-frame clones and leaves out a portion. The table has roughly 190,000 clones, 90% to 95% seen once; the top ten hold 3.5% to 4.5%. The sequencing used peripheral blood, collected on day 0 of AZD1222 vaccination. The origin of the receptors is an adult in good health.

The chain uses TRBV19 and TRBJ2-2, with D maybe TRBD2 (5 bases). Germline loops: CDR1 LNHDA, CDR2 SQIVND (reference sequence). The CDR3 is 15 residues long. V was cut by 5 bases and J by 5 bases, with 15 bases left in between. The CDR3 here is CASSPGLTGTGELFF. In DNA form, the CDR3 reads TGTGCCAGTAGTCCCGGGCTTACGGGGACCGGGGAGCTGTTTTTT.

V usage is TRBV6-6 and J usage is TRBJ2-5, with 11 bases identical to TRBD2. Germline lookup yields CDR1 MNHNY and CDR2 SVGAGI (reference sequence). The length of the CDR3 is 15 residues. Trimming removed 6 bases from V and 5 bases from J; junction bases left unmatched: 8. The CDR3 DNA follows: TGTGCCAGCAGCCCCGGACTAGCGGGCACGGAGACCCAGTACTTC. Translation: CASSPGLAGTETQYF.